This T cell receptor (beta chain) came from a study of monozygotic twins with cystic fibrosis. The overall study: With roughly 16 PCR cycles, barcoded libraries came from 2.5 to 3.5 micrograms of fragmented DNA.

General study findings and limits: Low clonality (median about 0.0095) suggested a mostly naive repertoire. In 13 of 16 pairs, V gene usage was closest to the co-twin's. Shared CDR3 numbers were not associated with age, concordance or severity.

Produced via immunoSEQ multiplex PCR; TCRdb's table is partial and in-frame only. The sample carries some 20,000 clones, 87% recorded once. Trimming removed 4 bases from V and 2 bases from J; junction bases left unmatched: 10. This CDR3 is built from 16 residues. The germline gives CDR1 KGHSH, CDR2 LQKENI. With respect to this clone: Its specificity is unknown.

The receptor was derived from a woman in her thirties with cystic fibrosis. Sample: blood. The rearrangement joins TRBV18 to TRBJ1-2; 7 bases line up with TRBD1. The CDR3 DNA sequence: TGTGCCAGCTCACAACCCAGAAAGACAGGGAACTATGGCTACACCTTC. Its protein product is CASSQPRKTGNYGYTF.